Each of the 19 T cell receptor beta chains below was sequenced from the same sample in a study of T cells after yellow fever vaccination. TCRdb re-derived calls from the 5' RACE reads in MiXCR, one entry per CDR3 protein. The data hold around 320,000 distinct CDR3 sequences, with around 8.6% observed a single time. This material consisted of CD4+ T cells sorted from PBMCs, taken 5 days after the yellow fever booster vaccination. The receptor source for this set is a man younger than 35 who received the YFV17D yellow fever vaccine.

This clonotype was counted ten times or more. The rearrangement uses TRBV10-3 and TRBJ2-7; D is unresolved. Germline CDR1 is ENHRY and CDR2 is SYGVKD. The CDR3 length is 17 residues. The V gene lost 3 bases and the J gene lost 2 bases, with 20 bases spanning the gap. CDR3 bases: TGTGCCATCAGTGATCTGAGGTGGGCCGGAGATCCCTACGAGCAGTACTTC. Its protein is CAISDLRWAGDPYEQYF.

This clonotype was seen more than once but under ten times. The rearrangement links TRBV4-2 to TRBJ1-1; no clear D. Germline CDR1 and CDR2: LGHNA and YNFKEQ. The CDR3 length is 17 residues. Trimming left V 1 base short and J 1 base short, with 16 bases between. The CDR3 nucleotides are TGTGCCAGCAGCCAAGGCCTACGAGGTTGGACGAACACTGAAGCTTTCTTT. Encoded protein: CASSQGLRGWTNTEAFF.

This clonotype came up a few times. The rearrangement links TRBV20-1 to TRBJ2-3, with 9 bases lining up with TRBD2. This CDR3 has 15 amino acids. Germline V gene sequence: CDR1 DFQATT, CDR2 SNEGSKA (reference sequence). Unmatched junction bases numbered 6, after V lost 4 bases and J lost 1 base. The CDR3 is CSATAGGGGTDTQYF. In nucleotides, the CDR3 is TGCAGTGCTACCGCTGGCGGGGGGGGCACAGATACGCAGTATTTT.

The rearrangement joins TRBV4-2 to TRBJ1-2; D uncertain. Trimming pared 1 base from V and 6 bases from J, leaving 15 bases between. CDR1 is LGHNA, CDR2 YNFKEQ, per germline. This CDR3 region has 15 residues. The CDR3 sequence is CASSQVPTGGNGYTF. Here the CDR3 DNA reads TGTGCCAGCAGCCAAGTCCCAACCGGCGGGAATGGCTACACCTTC.

V and J are TRBV7-2 and TRBJ2-5; no clear D gene. V was clipped by 2 bases and J by 5 bases, with 9 bases between them. CDR3 size: 13 residues. Germline lookup yields CDR1 SGHTA and CDR2 FQGNSA. The CDR3 loop reads CASSLTDWETQYF. CDR3 coding DNA: TGTGCCAGCAGCTTAACCGACTGGGAGACCCAGTACTTC.

This clonotype was picked up a small number of times. The chain carries TRBV30 and TRBJ2-7; D not resolved. Germline V gene data show CDR1 as GTSNPN and CDR2 as SVGIG (reference sequence). Trimming pared 3 bases from V and 6 bases from J, leaving 12 bases between. The CDR3 contains 12 residues. The CDR3 nucleotides read TGTGCCTGGAGCCGACTTTCGGGCGAGCAGTACTTC. Translation: CAWSRLSGEQYF.

The genes are TRBV6-5 and TRBJ1-1, with a weak D call TRBD1 (5 bases). Germline-derived CDR1 and CDR2 are MNHEY and SVGAGI. V was pared by 7 bases and J by 5 bases, with 20 bases between. This CDR3 has 15 amino acids. CDR3 sequence: CASTRGGSVGTEAFF. For the CDR3, the DNA is TGTGCCAGCACCCGGGGGGGGTCAGTTGGAACTGAAGCTTTCTTT.

This clonotype was observed a few times. V gene TRBV4-2 combines with J gene TRBJ2-2; D is possibly TRBD1 (5 bases). Deletions cut 0 bases from V and 0 bases from J, with 8 bases between. CDR1 is LGHNA and CDR2 is YNFKEQ in the germline V gene. There are 16 residues in the CDR3. The CDR3 loop is CASSQDPQANTGELFF. For the CDR3, the DNA is TGTGCCAGCAGCCAAGACCCACAGGCGAACACCGGGGAGCTGTTTTTT.

At least ten counts were recorded for this clonotype. This chain uses TRBV5-6 with TRBJ2-5; tentative D call: TRBD1 (6 bases). V lost 1 base to trimming and J lost 2 bases, with 12 bases between them. The CDR3 sequence is 15 residues long. CDR1 SGHDT and CDR2 YYEEEE come from the germline V gene. The CDR3 DNA reads as TGTGCCAGCAGCTTGCCGACAGGAGTACAAGAGACCCAGTACTTC. It encodes CASSLPTGVQETQYF.

The chain links TRBV19 to TRBJ2-3, with 9 bases matching TRBD2. Germline values: CDR1 LNHDA, CDR2 SQIVND (reference sequence). After removal of 8 bases from V and 5 bases from J, the junction contained 11 bases not matched to a gene. The CDR3 consists of 15 residues. CDR3 nucleotide sequence: TGTGCCAGTTGTAACAGCGGGGGGATAGGAGATACGCAGTATTTT. As protein: CASCNSGGIGDTQYF.

This chain links TRBV7-2 with TRBJ2-5; 9 bases are shared with TRBD2. Germline assignment: CDR1 SGHTA and CDR2 FQGNSA. The J segment lost 5 bases and the V segment lost 5 bases, leaving 9 bases of the junction unmatched. The CDR3 length is 15 residues. Here the CDR3 DNA reads TGTGCCAGCAGCAAACCAGCGGGGGGTTCTGAGACCCAGTACTTC. Its translation is CASSKPAGGSETQYF.

V gene TRBV14 combines with J gene TRBJ2-3; 9 bases are shared with TRBD1. The germline gives CDR1 SGHDN, CDR2 FVKESK. The CDR3 is 16 amino acids. After removal of 1 base from V and 4 bases from J, the junction contained 6 bases not matched to a gene. The CDR3 DNA reads TGTGCCAGCAGCCAAGGGACAGGGGTGTTCGCAGATACGCAGTATTTT. This sequence encodes CASSQGTGVFADTQYF.

This clonotype has only a few counts. CDR3 in amino acids: CASSDLGAYEQYF. The CDR3 nucleotides read TGTGCCAGCAGTGACCTGGGGGCCTACGAGCAGTACTTC. This rearrangement joins TRBV12-3 or TRBV12-4 to TRBJ2-7, with D perhaps assigned TRBD1 or TRBD2 (5 bases each). The CDR3 covers 13 residues. With 5 bases removed from V and 2 bases from J, the gap between germline ends came to 10 bases.

A few counts support this clonotype. The chain is built from TRBV9 and TRBJ2-7; weak D call: TRBD2 (6 bases). This CDR3 is 13 amino acids long. V was shortened by 1 base and J by 8 bases, with 13 bases between the two germline ends. The germline gives CDR1 SGDLS, CDR2 YYNGEE. CDR3 in amino acids: CASSVKDGGKQYF. CDR3 DNA sequence: TGTGCCAGCAGCGTAAAGGATGGGGGGAAGCAGTACTTC. The complete variable domain, with remaining parts taken from reference TRBV9 and TRBJ2-7, reads DSGVTQTPKHLITATGQRVTLRCSPRSGDLSVYWYQQSLDQGLQFLIQYYNGEERAKGNILERFSAQQFPDLHSELNLSSLELGDSALYFCASSVKDGGKQYFGPGTRLTVT.

The chain links TRBV6-2 or TRBV6-3 to TRBJ1-2; D gene unclear. CDR1 and CDR2 from the germline V gene are MNHEY and SVGEGT. The V gene lost 10 bases and the J gene lost 5 bases, with 14 bases spanning the gap. The CDR3 is 12 amino acids. The chain's CDR3 is CAIADLRYGYTF. The DNA for the CDR3 is TGTGCCATCGCCGATTTGAGATATGGCTACACCTTC.

V gene TRBV4-3 combines with J gene TRBJ1-2; 7 bases line up with TRBD1. Germline lookup yields CDR1 LGHNA and CDR2 YSLEER. This CDR3 is built from 13 residues. Germline trimming cut 0 bases from V and 6 bases from J; bases unmatched to any gene: 1. CDR3 sequence: CASSQDRGHGYTF. Written as DNA, the CDR3 is TGCGCCAGCAGCCAAGATAGGGGGCATGGCTACACCTTC.

The table lists this clonotype with many counts. The V call is TRBV12-3 or TRBV12-4, the J call TRBJ2-5; D not resolved. The V end lost 2 bases, the J end lost 1 base, and 5 bases lay between the germline ends. CDR3 length equals 13 residues. For the CDR3, the DNA is TGTGCCAGCAGTTTAACTCCCCAAGAGACCCAGTACTTC. Protein: CASSLTPQETQYF.

This clonotype was observed many times. The chain is built from TRBV4-1 and TRBJ2-4; D gene unclear. This CDR3 spans 14 amino acids. Germline CDR1 is MGHRA and CDR2 is YSYEKL. Trimming took off 1 base at V and 5 bases at J, with 9 bases between the two ends. The CDR3 spells CASSQGNSQNIQYF. CDR3 nucleotide sequence: TGCGCCAGCAGCCAAGGTAACAGCCAAAACATTCAGTACTTC.

The sample holds many counts of this clonotype. The V and J genes are TRBV7-3 and TRBJ2-5, with 10 bases matching TRBD2. The V and J ends lost 5 bases and 5 bases, in that order; junction bases with no gene match: 8. Germline V lookup: CDR1 SGHTA, CDR2 FQGTGA. This CDR3 spans 15 amino acids. The CDR3 reads CASSQSLAGVETQYF. The CDR3 DNA is TGTGCCAGCAGCCAGTCCCTAGCGGGGGTGGAGACCCAGTACTTC.